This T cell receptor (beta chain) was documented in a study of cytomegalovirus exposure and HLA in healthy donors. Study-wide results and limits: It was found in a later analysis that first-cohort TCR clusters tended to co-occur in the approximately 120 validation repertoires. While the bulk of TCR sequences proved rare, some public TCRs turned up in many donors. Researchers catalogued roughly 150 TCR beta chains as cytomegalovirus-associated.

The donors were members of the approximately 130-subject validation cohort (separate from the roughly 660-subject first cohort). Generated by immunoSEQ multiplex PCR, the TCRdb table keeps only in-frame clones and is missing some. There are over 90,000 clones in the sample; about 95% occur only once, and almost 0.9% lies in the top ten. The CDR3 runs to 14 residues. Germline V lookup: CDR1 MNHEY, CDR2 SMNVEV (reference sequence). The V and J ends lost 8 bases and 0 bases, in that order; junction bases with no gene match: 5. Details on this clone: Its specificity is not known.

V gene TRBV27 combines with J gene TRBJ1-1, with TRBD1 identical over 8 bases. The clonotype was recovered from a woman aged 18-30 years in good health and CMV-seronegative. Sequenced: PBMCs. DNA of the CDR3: TGTGCCAGCGGCTGGACAGGGATGAACACTGAAGCTTTCTTT. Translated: CASGWTGMNTEAFF.